The 2 T cell receptor beta chains below were found in one sample sequenced in a study of blood T cell repertoires in COVID-19. TCRdb's table, derived via immunoSEQ multiplex PCR, lists solely in-frame clones and lacks some. The data hold around 250,000 clones, with roughly 84% observed a single time. Material: peripheral blood. These receptors originate from a human donor in a cohort sampled during active COVID-19.

The chain employs TRBV6-5 and TRBJ2-3; TRBD1 is a possible D gene (6 bases). V was clipped by 2 bases and J by 0 bases, with 6 bases between them. The CDR3 spans 14 residues. Germline assignment: CDR1 MNHEY and CDR2 SVGAGI. CDR3 coding DNA: TGTGCCAGCAGTTACGGACAGAGCACAGATACGCAGTATTTT. It specifies CASSYGQSTDTQYF.

A note on this clone: Other DNA sequences in this specimen translate into the identical CDR3. This chain links TRBV12-5 with TRBJ2-3; the D is unclear. Germline CDR1 and CDR2: LGHNT and FRNRAP. V was pared by 4 bases and J by 2 bases, with 4 bases between. This CDR3 has 12 residues. CDR3 DNA: TGTGCTAGTGGTTCCTCCACAGATACGCAGTATTTT. Translated, it gives CASGSSTDTQYF.